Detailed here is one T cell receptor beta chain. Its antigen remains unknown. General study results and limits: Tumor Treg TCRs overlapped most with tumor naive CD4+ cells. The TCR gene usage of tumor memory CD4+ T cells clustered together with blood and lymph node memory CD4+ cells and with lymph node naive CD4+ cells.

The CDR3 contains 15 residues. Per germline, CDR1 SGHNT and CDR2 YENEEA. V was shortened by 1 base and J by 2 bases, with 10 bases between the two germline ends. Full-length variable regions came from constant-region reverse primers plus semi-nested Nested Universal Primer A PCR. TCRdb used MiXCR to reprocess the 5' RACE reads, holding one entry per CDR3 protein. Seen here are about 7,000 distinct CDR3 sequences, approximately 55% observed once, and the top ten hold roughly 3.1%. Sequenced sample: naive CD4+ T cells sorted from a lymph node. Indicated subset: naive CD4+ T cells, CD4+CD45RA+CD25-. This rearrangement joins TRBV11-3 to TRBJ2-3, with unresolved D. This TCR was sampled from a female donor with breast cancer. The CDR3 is CASSLGLQITDTQYF. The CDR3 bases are TGTGCCAGCAGCTTAGGATTGCAAATCACAGATACGCAGTATTTT.